Following are 2 T cell receptor beta chains from one sample sequenced in a study of T cells in Graves' hyperthyroidism and ophthalmopathy. Amplification yielded TCR beta CDR3 regions, with RNA transcripts as the source. RT-PCR in the first round (using the HTBI primer set) targeted the TCR CDR3. TCRdb re-called the multiplex PCR reads through MiXCR, storing one row per CDR3 protein. The sample has roughly 100,000 distinct CDR3 sequences; approximately 40% are singletons. Sequences were obtained from peripheral blood or thyroid tissue (not recorded which). These receptors were obtained from a woman between 25 and 40 years old with Graves' hyperthyroidism.

Turning to this clonotype: This may be a read error, as it is one base from a much larger clone. The chain employs TRBV5-1 and TRBJ1-5; D not resolved. This CDR3 spans 15 amino acids. Germline V gene sequence: CDR1 SGHRS, CDR2 YFSETQ. CDR3 sequence (DNA): TGTGCCAGCAGCCCACACGACGGATACAATCAGCCCCAGCATTTT. Its protein is CASSPHDGYNQPQHF.

Ten or more counts support this clonotype. The gene calls are TRBV28 and TRBJ2-2; D perhaps matches TRBD1 (6 bases). The V gene lost 7 bases and the J gene lost 3 bases, with 12 bases spanning the gap. CDR3 length equals 14 residues. CDR1 is MDHEN and CDR2 is SYDVKM in the germline V gene. The CDR3 protein is CASNRVRDTGELFF. CDR3 in DNA: TGTGCCAGCAACAGGGTTAGGGACACCGGGGAGCTGTTTTTT.